This T cell receptor (beta chain) was recorded in a study of blood T cell repertoires in COVID-19. Study summary: The cDNA or gDNA used as material had been derived from T cells, B-cell-depleted T cells, or PBMCs.

This clone was detected once. The CDR3 covers 13 residues. The V and J ends lost 4 bases and 4 bases, in that order; junction bases with no gene match: 4. The germline gives CDR1 SQVTM, CDR2 ANQGSEA. The repertoire was sequenced with immunoSEQ multiplex PCR; TCRdb's copy has only in-frame clones and lacks some. This sample has tens of thousands of clones; 80% to 90% occur once, and the top ten carry about 4.5%. V usage is TRBV29-1 and J usage is TRBJ1-1, with 9 bases aligning to TRBD1. This TCR came from a man aged 55 to 70 with acute or convalescent COVID-19. Sequencing was done on a sample of peripheral blood. The CDR3 DNA reads as TGCAGCGTTGGAGACAGGGGGACCACTGAAGCTTTCTTT. It yields the protein CSVGDRGTTEAFF.